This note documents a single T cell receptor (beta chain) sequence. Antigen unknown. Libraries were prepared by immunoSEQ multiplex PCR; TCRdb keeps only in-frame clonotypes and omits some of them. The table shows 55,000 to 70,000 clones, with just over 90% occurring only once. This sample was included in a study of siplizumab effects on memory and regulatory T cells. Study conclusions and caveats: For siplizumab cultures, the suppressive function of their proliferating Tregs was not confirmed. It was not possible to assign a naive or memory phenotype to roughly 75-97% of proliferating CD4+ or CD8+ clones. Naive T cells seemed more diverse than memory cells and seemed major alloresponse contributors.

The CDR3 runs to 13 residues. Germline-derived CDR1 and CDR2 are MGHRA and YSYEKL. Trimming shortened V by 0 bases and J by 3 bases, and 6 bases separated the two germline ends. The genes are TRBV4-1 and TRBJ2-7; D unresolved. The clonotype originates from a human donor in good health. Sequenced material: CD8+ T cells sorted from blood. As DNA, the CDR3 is TGCGCCAGCAGCCAAGATACCAGCTACGAGCAGTACTTC. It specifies CASSQDTSYEQYF.